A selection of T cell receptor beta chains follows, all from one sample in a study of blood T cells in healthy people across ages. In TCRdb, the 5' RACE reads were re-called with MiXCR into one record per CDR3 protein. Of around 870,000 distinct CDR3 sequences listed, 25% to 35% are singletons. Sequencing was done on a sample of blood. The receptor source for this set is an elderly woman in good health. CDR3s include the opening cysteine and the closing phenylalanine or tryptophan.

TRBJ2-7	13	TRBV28	CASSLSPDYEQYF
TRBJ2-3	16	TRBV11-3	CASSLTGRVGGDTQYF
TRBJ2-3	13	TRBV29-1	CSGRTSWTDTQYF
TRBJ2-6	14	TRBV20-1	CSASHYSGANVLTF
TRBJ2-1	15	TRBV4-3	CASSQGGETWDEQFF
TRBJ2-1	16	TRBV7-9	CASSAPPGQAYNEQFF
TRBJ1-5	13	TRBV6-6	CASSYSGIQPQHF
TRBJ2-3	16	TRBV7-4	CASSATTSGGADTQYF
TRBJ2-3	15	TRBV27	CAGKRAGVRTDTQYF
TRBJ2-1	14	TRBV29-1	CSATLGQGASEQFF
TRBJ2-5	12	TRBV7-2	CASSDPQETQYF
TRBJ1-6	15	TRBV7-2	CASSSPTGRNSPLHF
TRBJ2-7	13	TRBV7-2	CASSLEMRGEQYF
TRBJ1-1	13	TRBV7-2	CASSLMENTEAFF
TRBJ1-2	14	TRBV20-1	CSAPTSPGNYGYTF
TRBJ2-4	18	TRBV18	CASSPDRVMDLAKNIQYF
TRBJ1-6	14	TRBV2	CASSRDGVYSPLHF
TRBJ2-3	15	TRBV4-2	CASRGLAGGTDTQYF
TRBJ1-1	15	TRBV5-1	CASRPAVVRRTEAFF
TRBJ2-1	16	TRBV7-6	CASSPYGVSSYNEQFF
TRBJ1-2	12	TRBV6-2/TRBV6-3	CASSSAGGGYTF
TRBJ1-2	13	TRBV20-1	CSARWDRNYGYTF
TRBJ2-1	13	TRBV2	CASKGDGYNEQFF
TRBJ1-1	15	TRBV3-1	CASSQGTGDFTEAFF
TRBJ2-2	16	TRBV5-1	CASSSPDRGGRGELFF
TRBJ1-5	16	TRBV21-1	CASSDEDRGSNQPQHF
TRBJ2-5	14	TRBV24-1	CATSEDRYQETQYF
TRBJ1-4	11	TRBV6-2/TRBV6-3	CASSTTQKLFF
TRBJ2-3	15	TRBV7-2	CASSLAVTSTDTQYF
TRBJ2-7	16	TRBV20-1	CSARDPLGTGLYEQYF
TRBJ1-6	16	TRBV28	CASSPGTGGYNSPLHF
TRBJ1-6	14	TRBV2	CASSEENGNSPLHF
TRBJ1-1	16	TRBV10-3	CAIRESRSGGRTEAFF
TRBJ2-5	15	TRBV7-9	CASSLRLAGSETQYF
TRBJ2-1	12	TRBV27	CASKGVYNEQFF
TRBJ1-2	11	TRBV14	CAGSPNWGYTF
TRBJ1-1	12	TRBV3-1	CASSQATREAFF
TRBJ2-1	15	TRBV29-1	CSVELLGVVVSEQFF
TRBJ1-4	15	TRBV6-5	CASRLQGGNNEKLFF
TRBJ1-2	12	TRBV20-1	CSALTDNYGYTF
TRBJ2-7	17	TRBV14	CASSQTQGTGESYEQYF
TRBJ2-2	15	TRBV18	CASSPVHPNTGELFF
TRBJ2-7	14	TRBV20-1	CSARDRQGHNEQYF
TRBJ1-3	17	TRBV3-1	CASSRNPDRRSGNTIYF
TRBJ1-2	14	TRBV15	CATSRVGSGYGYTF
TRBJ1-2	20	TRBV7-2	CASSEPTRALQGASGDGYTF
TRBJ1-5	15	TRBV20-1	CSARAGAVRNQPQHF
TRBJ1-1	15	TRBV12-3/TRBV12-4	CASSLGFAGTTEAFF
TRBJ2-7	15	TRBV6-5	CASSYSTGQHYEQYF
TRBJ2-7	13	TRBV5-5	CASSFGETYEQYF
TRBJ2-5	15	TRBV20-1	CSASSGGASQETQYF
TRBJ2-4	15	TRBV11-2	CASSLGLARCGEQYF
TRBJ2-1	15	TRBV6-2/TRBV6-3	CASRPSGAAYNEQFF
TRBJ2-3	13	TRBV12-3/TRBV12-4	CASILAQGDTQYF
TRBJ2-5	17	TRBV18	CASSPNPGPRGRETQYF